This is a list of T cell receptor beta chains from one sample in a study of blood T cell repertoires in COVID-19. Using immunoSEQ multiplex PCR, the repertoire was profiled, and TCRdb retains in-frame clones only, with some absent. The sample shows 130,000 to 150,000 clones, 80% to 90% of them seen only once. The sequenced material came from peripheral blood. Every receptor here comes from a man aged 55 to 69 with active or convalescent COVID-19. CDR3s include the opening cysteine and the closing phenylalanine or tryptophan. The D gene is left open where the match is weak. Part of the rows lack a size; the others show once, few, many or a class for expanded clones.

J: TRBJ2-1; V: TRBV10-3; D: TRBD2; size: -; CDR3: CAISHLAGNYNEQFF; DNA: TGTGCCATCAGTCATTTAGCGGGGAATTACAATGAGCAGTTCTTC
J: TRBJ2-1; V: TRBV6-5; D: -; size: -; CDR3: CASRPGHPYNEQFF; DNA: TGTGCCAGCAGACCGGGACACCCCTACAATGAGCAGTTCTTC
J: TRBJ1-2; V: TRBV6-2/TRBV6-3; D: -; size: few; CDR3: CASSYAVIYGYTF; DNA: TGTGCCAGCAGTTATGCAGTGATCTATGGCTACACCTTC
J: TRBJ2-5; V: TRBV11-3; D: TRBD1; size: -; CDR3: CASSLSGGLETQYF; DNA: TGTGCCAGCAGCTTATCAGGGGGCCTGGAGACCCAGTACTTC
J: TRBJ2-2; V: TRBV7-2; D: TRBD2; size: -; CDR3: CASSSIAGGTLNTGELFF; DNA: TGTGCCAGCAGCTCAATAGCGGGAGGGACATTGAACACCGGGGAGCTGTTTTTT
J: TRBJ1-6; V: TRBV10-1; D: TRBD1; size: -; CDR3: CASSLDRGSPLHF; DNA: TGCGCCAGCAGTCTGGACAGGGGTTCACCCCTCCACTTT
J: TRBJ1-3; V: TRBV29-1; D: TRBD1; size: few; CDR3: CSVIPGQASGNTIYF; DNA: TGCAGCGTTATACCGGGACAGGCCTCTGGAAACACCATATATTTT
J: TRBJ1-5; V: TRBV29-1; D: -; size: -; CDR3: CSVAQDSNQPQHF; DNA: TGCAGCGTTGCACAGGATAGCAATCAGCCCCAGCATTTT
J: TRBJ1-3; V: TRBV7-9; D: -; size: -; CDR3: CASSVGNTIYF; DNA: TGTGCCAGCTCTGTTGGAAACACCATATATTTT
J: TRBJ2-7; V: TRBV6-5; D: -; size: -; CDR3: CASSPQIDYEQYF; DNA: TGTGCCAGCAGCCCCCAAATAGACTACGAGCAGTACTTC
J: TRBJ2-1; V: TRBV6-2/TRBV6-3; D: -; size: -; CDR3: CASSGSSYNEQFF; DNA: TGTGCCAGCAGCGGGAGCTCCTACAATGAGCAGTTCTTC
J: TRBJ1-5; V: TRBV7-2; D: -; size: once; CDR3: CASSLVQNQPQHF; DNA: TGTGCCAGCAGCTTAGTCCAGAATCAGCCCCAGCATTTT
J: TRBJ1-3; V: TRBV6-2/TRBV6-3; D: TRBD1; size: -; CDR3: CASSYGQVFASGNTIYF; DNA: TGTGCCAGCAGTTACGGACAGGTTTTCGCCTCTGGAAACACCATATATTTT
J: TRBJ2-5; V: TRBV7-2; D: TRBD2; size: -; CDR3: CASSLAVSSGLQETQYF; DNA: TGTGCCAGCAGCTTAGCGGTTAGTAGCGGGCTGCAAGAGACCCAGTACTTC
J: TRBJ1-1; V: TRBV27; D: TRBD1; size: few; CDR3: CASNPTGSATEAFF; DNA: TGTGCCAGCAACCCGACAGGGTCCGCCACTGAAGCTTTCTTT
J: TRBJ1-2; V: TRBV3-1/TRBV3-2; D: TRBD1; size: -; CDR3: CASSHGQGAIGYTF; DNA: TGTGCCAGCAGCCATGGACAGGGGGCGATTGGCTACACCTTC
J: TRBJ1-6; V: TRBV11-2; D: -; size: -; CDR3: CASRPTVGQTNSPLHF; DNA: TGTGCCAGCAGACCAACCGTCGGACAGACGAATTCACCCCTCCACTTT
J: TRBJ1-4; V: TRBV11-3; D: -; size: -; CDR3: CASSFRTVLNEKLFF; DNA: TGTGCCAGCAGCTTCCGGACAGTCCTTAATGAAAAACTGTTTTTT
J: TRBJ2-5; V: TRBV12-3/TRBV12-4; D: -; size: -; CDR3: CASSFGGQETQYF; DNA: TGTGCCAGCAGTTTTGGGGGGCAAGAGACCCAGTACTTC
J: TRBJ2-3; V: TRBV7-2; D: TRBD2; size: once; CDR3: CASRTRLAPGDTQYF; DNA: TGTGCCAGCAGAACAAGACTAGCGCCGGGCGATACGCAGTATTTT
J: TRBJ1-6; V: TRBV5-1; D: -; size: -; CDR3: CASSTQGVNSPLHF; DNA: TGCGCCAGCAGCACCCAGGGTGTCAATTCACCCCTCCACTTT
J: TRBJ2-3; V: TRBV7-2; D: TRBD2; size: -; CDR3: CASSSPGLATATQYF; DNA: TGTGCCAGCAGCTCCCCGGGACTAGCGACCGCTACGCAGTATTTT
J: TRBJ1-5; V: TRBV19; D: TRBD1; size: -; CDR3: CASKGQASGNQPQHF; DNA: TGTGCCAGTAAAGGACAGGCCTCCGGCAATCAGCCCCAGCATTTT
J: TRBJ2-2; V: TRBV7-9; D: -; size: once; CDR3: CASGTGDRKAGELFF; DNA: TGTGCCAGCGGTACAGGCGATCGGAAGGCCGGGGAGCTGTTTTTT
J: TRBJ1-5; V: TRBV5-6; D: -; size: once; CDR3: CASSSGSLSGNQPQHF; DNA: TGTGCCAGCAGCTCAGGGTCGCTCTCTGGCAATCAGCCCCAGCATTTT
J: TRBJ1-5; V: TRBV29-1; D: -; size: -; CDR3: CSVAYYSNQPQHF; DNA: TGCAGCGTAGCCTATTATAGCAATCAGCCCCAGCATTTT
J: TRBJ1-5; V: TRBV7-2; D: -; size: -; CDR3: CASSFRSQPQHF; DNA: TGTGCCAGCAGCTTCAGATCCCAGCCCCAGCATTTT
J: TRBJ1-3; V: TRBV27; D: -; size: -; CDR3: CASSSLGGGGNTIYF; DNA: TGTGCCAGCAGTTCTTTGGGGGGAGGCGGAAACACCATATATTTT
J: TRBJ2-5; V: TRBV7-2; D: TRBD2; size: -; CDR3: CASSLESSGSHRETQYF; DNA: TGTGCCAGCAGCTTAGAGTCTAGCGGAAGCCATCGAGAGACCCAGTACTTC
J: TRBJ2-2; V: TRBV19; D: -; size: -; CDR3: CATLDSPGELFF; DNA: TGTGCCACCCTCGACAGCCCCGGGGAGCTGTTTTTT
J: TRBJ1-1; V: TRBV5-1; D: -; size: few; CDR3: CASSLVVGPTEAFF; DNA: TGCGCCAGCAGCTTGGTGGTGGGGCCCACTGAAGCTTTCTTT
J: TRBJ1-6; V: TRBV12-3/TRBV12-4; D: -; size: once; CDR3: CASRATGFSPLHF; DNA: TGTGCCAGCAGAGCAACAGGGTTCTCACCCCTCCACTTT
J: TRBJ1-1; V: TRBV28; D: -; size: -; CDR3: CASSPSGKRAFF; DNA: TGTGCCAGCAGTCCCTCGGGGAAACGGGCTTTCTTT
J: TRBJ1-6; V: TRBV5-1; D: TRBD1; size: few; CDR3: CASSTGTESSPLHF; DNA: TGCGCCAGTTCCACCGGGACAGAGAGTTCACCCCTCCACTTT
J: TRBJ2-3; V: TRBV6-5; D: -; size: -; CDR3: CASSYTGGQPDTQYF; DNA: TGTGCCAGCAGTTACACGGGTGGACAGCCAGATACGCAGTATTTT
J: TRBJ2-3; V: TRBV4-2; D: -; size: -; CDR3: CASSQDILRSGTDTQYF; DNA: TGTGCCAGCAGCCAAGATATATTGAGGTCAGGCACAGATACGCAGTATTTT
J: TRBJ1-5; V: TRBV7-9; D: -; size: -; CDR3: CASSLHAAQPQHF; DNA: TGTGCCAGCAGCTTACACGCGGCTCAGCCCCAGCATTTT
J: TRBJ2-1; V: TRBV18; D: TRBD2; size: -; CDR3: CASSPLVAGGPGEQFF; DNA: TGTGCCAGCTCACCCCTGGTAGCGGGAGGGCCGGGTGAGCAGTTCTTC
J: TRBJ2-7; V: TRBV5-4; D: TRBD1; size: -; CDR3: CASSLKMTGPTTYEQYF; DNA: TGTGCCAGCAGCTTAAAAATGACAGGGCCCACTACCTACGAGCAGTACTTC
J: TRBJ1-5; V: TRBV7-2; D: -; size: -; CDR3: CASSLAWTADQPQHF; DNA: TGTGCCAGCAGCTTAGCGTGGACAGCGGATCAGCCCCAGCATTTT
J: TRBJ1-4; V: TRBV15; D: -; size: -; CDR3: CATSSWLNNEKLFF; DNA: TGTGCCACCAGCAGTTGGCTGAATAATGAAAAACTGTTTTTT
J: TRBJ1-1; V: TRBV27; D: -; size: -; CDR3: CASSFPGMTEAFF; DNA: TGTGCCAGCAGTTTTCCAGGGATGACTGAAGCTTTCTTT
J: TRBJ2-7; V: TRBV9; D: -; size: -; CDR3: CASSAYRGERDRRDYEQYF; DNA: TGTGCCAGCAGCGCGTATCGCGGGGAACGGGACCGACGGGACTACGAGCAGTACTTC